Listed below are T cell receptor beta chains from one sample, sequenced in a study of blood T cell repertoires in COVID-19. Assay: immunoSEQ multiplex PCR; the TCRdb copy retains only in-frame clones and omits some. Counted here are approximately 160,000 clones, about nine tenths occurring once; the ten biggest clones make up 3.5% to 4.5%. Source material: peripheral blood. The receptors were gathered from a woman in her sixties or seventies with acute or convalescent COVID-19. The CDR3 runs from the conserved cysteine through the conserved F or W. Fields, in order: D gene, J gene, clone size, V gene, CDR3 DNA, CDR3 protein. The D gene is left open where the match is weak. Where a row states a size, it is once, few, many or the class of an expanded clone; other rows omit it.

D gene: TRBD1; J gene: TRBJ1-3; clone size: NA; V gene: TRBV20-1; CDR3 DNA: TGCAGTGCTAGTCCACAGGGGTCCTCTGGAAACACCATATATTTT; CDR3 protein: CSASPQGSSGNTIYF
D gene: NA; J gene: TRBJ2-1; clone size: once; V gene: TRBV28; CDR3 DNA: TGTGCCAGCAGTTTTGGCGGGGCCTCTTGGAATGAGCAGTTCTTC; CDR3 protein: CASSFGGASWNEQFF
D gene: TRBD2; J gene: TRBJ2-1; clone size: NA; V gene: TRBV9; CDR3 DNA: TGTGCCAGCAGCTCCCGACTAGCGGGAGGAGGTGAGCAGTTCTTC; CDR3 protein: CASSSRLAGGGEQFF
D gene: NA; J gene: TRBJ1-2; clone size: NA; V gene: TRBV5-1; CDR3 DNA: TGCGCCAGCAGCTTGGCTTCGGGGGGCTACACCTTC; CDR3 protein: CASSLASGGYTF
D gene: NA; J gene: TRBJ1-2; clone size: NA; V gene: TRBV6-6; CDR3 DNA: TGTGCCAGCAGTCACCGACAGGCTCTCGGCCGGGGCTATGGCTACACCTTC; CDR3 protein: CASSHRQALGRGYGYTF
D gene: TRBD1; J gene: TRBJ1-3; clone size: NA; V gene: TRBV3-1/TRBV3-2; CDR3 DNA: TGTGCCAGCAGCCAAGAGAACGTAGGGGACAGGTGGCCTGGAAACACCATATATTTT; CDR3 protein: CASSQENVGDRWPGNTIYF
D gene: NA; J gene: TRBJ1-1; clone size: NA; V gene: TRBV7-8; CDR3 DNA: TGTGCCAGCAGGTATTCCTCAGGTGAAGCTTTCTTT; CDR3 protein: CASRYSSGEAFF
D gene: NA; J gene: TRBJ1-5; clone size: NA; V gene: TRBV27; CDR3 DNA: TGTGCCAGCAGTCCGCGGGACTTTAATCAGCCCCAGCATTTT; CDR3 protein: CASSPRDFNQPQHF
D gene: NA; J gene: TRBJ2-1; clone size: NA; V gene: TRBV18; CDR3 DNA: TGTGCCAGCTCACCATCGGGGAGAGGGGGTAGTAACAATGAGCAGTTCTTC; CDR3 protein: CASSPSGRGGSNNEQFF
D gene: NA; J gene: TRBJ1-1; clone size: NA; V gene: TRBV6-5; CDR3 DNA: TGTGCCAGCAGTTACTGGCGGACACCCGGCACTGAAGCTTTCTTT; CDR3 protein: CASSYWRTPGTEAFF
D gene: NA; J gene: TRBJ2-7; clone size: NA; V gene: TRBV6-5; CDR3 DNA: TGTGCCAGCAGTCCAGGGGTGGGCGAGCAGTACTTC; CDR3 protein: CASSPGVGEQYF
D gene: NA; J gene: TRBJ1-2; clone size: NA; V gene: TRBV7-8; CDR3 DNA: TGTGCCAGCAGCCATCGGTTAATCGACAGGCGCTTC; CDR3 protein: CASSHRLIDRRF
D gene: TRBD2; J gene: TRBJ2-7; clone size: NA; V gene: TRBV28; CDR3 DNA: TGTGCCAGCAGAACGGCTAGCGGGAGACCTTACGAGCAGTACTTC; CDR3 protein: CASRTASGRPYEQYF
D gene: NA; J gene: TRBJ2-3; clone size: NA; V gene: TRBV11-3; CDR3 DNA: TGTGCCAGCAGCTTAGACGGTACTAGCACAGATACGCAGTATTTT; CDR3 protein: CASSLDGTSTDTQYF
D gene: TRBD2; J gene: TRBJ2-7; clone size: NA; V gene: TRBV7-2; CDR3 DNA: TGTGCCAGCAGCTTGGTCTTCGGACTAGCGGGAGAGGTGCAGTACTTC; CDR3 protein: CASSLVFGLAGEVQYF
D gene: NA; J gene: TRBJ1-6; clone size: NA; V gene: TRBV23-1; CDR3 DNA: TGCGCCAGCAGTCAATCTGGCAGGGTGTTCCCTTATAATTCACCCCTCCACTTT; CDR3 protein: CASSQSGRVFPYNSPLHF
D gene: TRBD2; J gene: TRBJ2-5; clone size: NA; V gene: TRBV6-5; CDR3 DNA: TGTGCCAGCCGGGGGGGAGACCAAGAGACCCAGTACTTC; CDR3 protein: CASRGGDQETQYF
D gene: TRBD1; J gene: TRBJ2-7; clone size: NA; V gene: TRBV11-2; CDR3 DNA: TGTGCCAGCAGCCGAGGACAGGGGTTCTACGAGCAGTACTTC; CDR3 protein: CASSRGQGFYEQYF
D gene: TRBD2; J gene: TRBJ2-7; clone size: NA; V gene: TRBV27; CDR3 DNA: TGTGCCAGCAGTAAAGGGAGGACTAGCGTCTCCTACGAGCAGTACTTC; CDR3 protein: CASSKGRTSVSYEQYF
D gene: NA; J gene: TRBJ1-1; clone size: NA; V gene: TRBV19; CDR3 DNA: TGTGCCAGTAGTAACTCGGGACATCCGAACACTGAAGCTTTCTTT; CDR3 protein: CASSNSGHPNTEAFF
D gene: TRBD1; J gene: TRBJ2-1; clone size: NA; V gene: TRBV4-2; CDR3 DNA: TGTGCCAGCAGCCAAGAAGGGACAGGCAGCTACAATGAGCAGTTCTTC; CDR3 protein: CASSQEGTGSYNEQFF
D gene: NA; J gene: TRBJ2-1; clone size: NA; V gene: TRBV4-3; CDR3 DNA: TGCGCCAGCAGCCAAGGGCGGGGTACCTACAATGAGCAGTTCTTC; CDR3 protein: CASSQGRGTYNEQFF
D gene: NA; J gene: TRBJ1-2; clone size: once; V gene: TRBV6-2/TRBV6-3; CDR3 DNA: TGTGCCAGCAGCCTCCCTCCGGAGCAGCACTTC; CDR3 protein: CASSLPPEQHF
D gene: NA; J gene: TRBJ2-3; clone size: NA; V gene: TRBV5-1; CDR3 DNA: TGCGCCAGCAGCGCGGACAGTTCCCGCACAGATACGCAGTATTTT; CDR3 protein: CASSADSSRTDTQYF
D gene: TRBD2; J gene: TRBJ2-7; clone size: NA; V gene: TRBV7-2; CDR3 DNA: TGTGCCAGCCTACCGGGAGCGGGAGTCTTTGAGCAGTACTTC; CDR3 protein: CASLPGAGVFEQYF
D gene: TRBD2; J gene: TRBJ2-1; clone size: NA; V gene: TRBV7-2; CDR3 DNA: TGTGCCAGCAGCTTGCTAGCGGGAGTCAATGAGCAGTTCTTC; CDR3 protein: CASSLLAGVNEQFF
D gene: NA; J gene: TRBJ1-5; clone size: NA; V gene: TRBV2; CDR3 DNA: TGTGCCAGCAGTGAATGGGCAGGGATGAGCAATCAGCCCCAGCATTTT; CDR3 protein: CASSEWAGMSNQPQHF
D gene: NA; J gene: TRBJ1-1; clone size: NA; V gene: TRBV6-5; CDR3 DNA: TGTGCCAGCAGCCATCGACAGGATAGAGCTTTCTTT; CDR3 protein: CASSHRQDRAFF
D gene: TRBD1; J gene: TRBJ1-1; clone size: NA; V gene: TRBV5-5; CDR3 DNA: TGTGCCAGCAGCTTGGTGGTAGGGGGCGACACTGAAGCTTTCTTT; CDR3 protein: CASSLVVGGDTEAFF
D gene: TRBD2; J gene: TRBJ2-3; clone size: NA; V gene: TRBV6-1; CDR3 DNA: TGTGCCAGCAGGGAATCTCGTCTAGCGGGAGGCACAGATACGCAGTATTTT; CDR3 protein: CASRESRLAGGTDTQYF
D gene: TRBD1; J gene: TRBJ1-1; clone size: NA; V gene: TRBV9; CDR3 DNA: TGTGCCAGCAGCAACCTCCCGGGACAGGGATTGAACACTGAAGCTTTCTTT; CDR3 protein: CASSNLPGQGLNTEAFF
D gene: NA; J gene: TRBJ1-1; clone size: NA; V gene: TRBV4-3; CDR3 DNA: TGCGCCAGCAACTCTGGGAGGGGGGGTCGGAACACTGAAGCTTTCTTT; CDR3 protein: CASNSGRGGRNTEAFF
D gene: NA; J gene: TRBJ2-1; clone size: NA; V gene: TRBV11-2; CDR3 DNA: TGTGCCAGCAGCCCAACCCTCAGGGGAGGGTACAATGAGCAGTTCTTC; CDR3 protein: CASSPTLRGGYNEQFF
D gene: NA; J gene: TRBJ1-2; clone size: NA; V gene: TRBV19; CDR3 DNA: TGTGCCAGTAGTACGTACCGGGTTTTAGGAGACTATGGCTACACCTTC; CDR3 protein: CASSTYRVLGDYGYTF
D gene: TRBD1; J gene: TRBJ1-3; clone size: NA; V gene: TRBV9; CDR3 DNA: TGTGCCAGCAGCGCCGCGGGACAGTCCTTCTCTGGAAACACCATATATTTT; CDR3 protein: CASSAAGQSFSGNTIYF
D gene: TRBD1; J gene: TRBJ2-7; clone size: NA; V gene: TRBV5-1; CDR3 DNA: TGCGCCAGCAGCCGACCCGGACAGGCCCACGAGCAGTACTTC; CDR3 protein: CASSRPGQAHEQYF
D gene: NA; J gene: TRBJ1-3; clone size: NA; V gene: TRBV4-1; CDR3 DNA: TGCGCCAGCAGCCAAGATGAGGGAAACACCATATATTTT; CDR3 protein: CASSQDEGNTIYF
D gene: TRBD1; J gene: TRBJ2-6; clone size: NA; V gene: TRBV30; CDR3 DNA: TGTGCCTGGAGTGTATATCCGGGACAGGGGCTCTCTGGGGCCAACGTCCTGACTTTC; CDR3 protein: CAWSVYPGQGLSGANVLTF
D gene: NA; J gene: TRBJ1-5; clone size: NA; V gene: TRBV2; CDR3 DNA: TGTGCCAGCAATCAGGGCAATCAGCCCCAGCATTTT; CDR3 protein: CASNQGNQPQHF
D gene: NA; J gene: TRBJ1-4; clone size: NA; V gene: TRBV5-6; CDR3 DNA: TGTGCCAGCAGCTTGGCTAAAGCAACTAATGAAAAACTGTTTTTT; CDR3 protein: CASSLAKATNEKLFF
D gene: NA; J gene: TRBJ2-1; clone size: NA; V gene: TRBV7-2; CDR3 DNA: TGTGCCAGCAGCTTCGGGGAGGCGGACAATGAGCAGTTCTTC; CDR3 protein: CASSFGEADNEQFF
D gene: TRBD1; J gene: TRBJ1-1; clone size: NA; V gene: TRBV28; CDR3 DNA: TGTGCCAGCAGTGACCGGACAGGGATGAACACTGAAGCTTTCTTT; CDR3 protein: CASSDRTGMNTEAFF
D gene: TRBD1; J gene: TRBJ2-6; clone size: NA; V gene: TRBV19; CDR3 DNA: TGTGCCAGTAGTATTTACGGACAGGGGGGATCTGGGGCCAACGTCCTGACTTTC; CDR3 protein: CASSIYGQGGSGANVLTF
D gene: NA; J gene: TRBJ1-1; clone size: NA; V gene: TRBV7-2; CDR3 DNA: TGTGCCAGCAGCTTGGGACGAAACAGGGCGAACACTGAAGCTTTCTTT; CDR3 protein: CASSLGRNRANTEAFF
D gene: NA; J gene: TRBJ1-5; clone size: NA; V gene: TRBV10-3; CDR3 DNA: TGTGCCATCAGTGGCGGGCCCAATCAGCCCCAGCATTTT; CDR3 protein: CAISGGPNQPQHF
D gene: NA; J gene: TRBJ1-4; clone size: few; V gene: TRBV7-9; CDR3 DNA: TGTGCCAGCAAGGGGGAGAGGGGAAAACTGTTTTTT; CDR3 protein: CASKGERGKLFF
D gene: NA; J gene: TRBJ1-2; clone size: NA; V gene: TRBV23-1; CDR3 DNA: TGCGCCAGCAGTCAATCGCCGGGGGGCAGGGGCTACACCTTC; CDR3 protein: CASSQSPGGRGYTF
D gene: NA; J gene: TRBJ2-7; clone size: NA; V gene: TRBV3-1/TRBV3-2; CDR3 DNA: TGTGCCAGCAGCCCGGGGTTCGCCGAGTACTACGAGCAGTACTTC; CDR3 protein: CASSPGFAEYYEQYF
D gene: NA; J gene: TRBJ1-2; clone size: NA; V gene: TRBV4-3; CDR3 DNA: TGCGCCAGCAGCCACAGGGATCTTCGGGGCTACACCTTC; CDR3 protein: CASSHRDLRGYTF
D gene: TRBD1; J gene: TRBJ1-1; clone size: NA; V gene: TRBV4-2; CDR3 DNA: TGTGCCAGCAGCCATCCGGACAGGGTCTCTACTGAAGCTTTCTTT; CDR3 protein: CASSHPDRVSTEAFF
D gene: NA; J gene: TRBJ2-7; clone size: once; V gene: TRBV5-5; CDR3 DNA: TGTGCCAGCAGCTTCTACCACAGGCCAATCTACGAGCAGTACTTC; CDR3 protein: CASSFYHRPIYEQYF
D gene: NA; J gene: TRBJ2-3; clone size: once; V gene: TRBV18; CDR3 DNA: TGTGCCAGCTCGCTAATCCTGGGCGAATTATCGATTACAGATACGCAGTATTTT; CDR3 protein: CASSLILGELSITDTQYF
D gene: NA; J gene: TRBJ2-7; clone size: NA; V gene: TRBV11-2; CDR3 DNA: TGTGCCAGCAGCTTAGATCTTGCGGGAACGGGTGGGTACGAGCAGTACTTC; CDR3 protein: CASSLDLAGTGGYEQYF
D gene: TRBD1; J gene: TRBJ1-1; clone size: NA; V gene: TRBV2; CDR3 DNA: TGTGCCAGCAGTGAAACACGAGGGGGCCGCATGAACACTGAAGCTTTCTTT; CDR3 protein: CASSETRGGRMNTEAFF
D gene: NA; J gene: TRBJ2-1; clone size: NA; V gene: TRBV19; CDR3 DNA: TGTGCCAGTATTTTCGACAAGAACAATGAGCAGTTCTTC; CDR3 protein: CASIFDKNNEQFF
D gene: TRBD1; J gene: TRBJ1-6; clone size: NA; V gene: TRBV27; CDR3 DNA: TGTGCCAGCAGTTCCCGGACAGGAAAGAGCTCCTATAATTCACCCCTCCACTTT; CDR3 protein: CASSSRTGKSSYNSPLHF
D gene: TRBD1; J gene: TRBJ1-3; clone size: NA; V gene: TRBV7-9; CDR3 DNA: TGTGCCAGCAGCATCACCGACAGGGGTGGAAACACCATATATTTT; CDR3 protein: CASSITDRGGNTIYF